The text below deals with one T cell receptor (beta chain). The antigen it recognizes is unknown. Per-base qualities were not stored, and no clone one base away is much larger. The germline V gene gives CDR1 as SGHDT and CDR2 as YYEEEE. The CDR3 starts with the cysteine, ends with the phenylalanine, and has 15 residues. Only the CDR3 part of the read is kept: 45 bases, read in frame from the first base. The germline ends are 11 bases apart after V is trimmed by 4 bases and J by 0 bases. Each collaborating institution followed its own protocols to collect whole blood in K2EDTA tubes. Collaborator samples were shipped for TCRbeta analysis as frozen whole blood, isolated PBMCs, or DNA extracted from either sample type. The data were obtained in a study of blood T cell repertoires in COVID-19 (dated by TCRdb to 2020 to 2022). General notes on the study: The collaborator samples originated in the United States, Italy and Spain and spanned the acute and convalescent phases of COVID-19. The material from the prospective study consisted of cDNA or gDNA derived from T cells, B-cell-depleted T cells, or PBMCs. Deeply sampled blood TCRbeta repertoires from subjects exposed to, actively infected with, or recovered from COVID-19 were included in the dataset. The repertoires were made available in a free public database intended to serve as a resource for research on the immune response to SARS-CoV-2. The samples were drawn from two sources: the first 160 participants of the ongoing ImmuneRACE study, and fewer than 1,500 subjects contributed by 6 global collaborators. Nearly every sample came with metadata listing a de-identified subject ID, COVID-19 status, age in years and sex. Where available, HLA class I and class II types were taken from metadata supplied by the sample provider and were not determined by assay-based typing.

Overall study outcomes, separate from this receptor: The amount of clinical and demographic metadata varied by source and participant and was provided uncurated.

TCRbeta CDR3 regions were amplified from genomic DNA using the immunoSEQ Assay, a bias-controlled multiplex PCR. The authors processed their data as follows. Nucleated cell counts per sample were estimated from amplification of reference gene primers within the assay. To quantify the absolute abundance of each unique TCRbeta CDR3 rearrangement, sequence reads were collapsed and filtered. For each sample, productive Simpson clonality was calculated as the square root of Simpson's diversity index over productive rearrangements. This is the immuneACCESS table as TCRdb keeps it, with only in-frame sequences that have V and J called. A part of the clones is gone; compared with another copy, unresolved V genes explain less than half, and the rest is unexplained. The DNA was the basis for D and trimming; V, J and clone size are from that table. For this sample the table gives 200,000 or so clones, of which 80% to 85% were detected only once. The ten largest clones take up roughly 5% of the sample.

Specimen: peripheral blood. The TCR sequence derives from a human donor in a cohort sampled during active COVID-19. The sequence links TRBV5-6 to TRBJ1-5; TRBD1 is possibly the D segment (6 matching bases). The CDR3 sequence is CASSPGGYSNQPQHF. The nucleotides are TGTGCCAGCAGCCCTGGGGGCTATAGCAATCAGCCCCAGCATTTT.